This entry lists 10 T cell receptor beta chains sequenced from one sample in a study of blood T cell repertoires in COVID-19. Libraries were prepared by immunoSEQ multiplex PCR; TCRdb keeps only in-frame clonotypes and omits some of them. The table has about 160,000 clones, 93% seen once; the top ten hold just under 2%. The sample was peripheral blood. These TCRs come from a woman aged 60-75 years with COVID-19, enrolled during active disease.

This chain links TRBV18 with TRBJ1-5, with D possibly being TRBD1 (6 bases). V was clipped by 4 bases and J by 5 bases, with 18 bases between them. Germline V gene sequence: CDR1 KGHSH, CDR2 LQKENI. The CDR3 is made up of 16 amino acids. This CDR3 reads CASSLTTGTTHQPQHF. The CDR3 DNA sequence: TGTGCCAGCTCACTAACGACAGGAACGACTCATCAGCCCCAGCATTTT. Supplemented by reference TRBV18 and TRBJ1-5, the full variable domain reads NAGVMQNPRHLVRRRGQEARLRCSPMKGHSHVYWYRQLPEEGLKFMVYLQKENIIDESGMPKERFSAEFPKEGPSILRIQQVVRGDSAAYFCASSLTTGTTHQPQHFGDGTRLSIL.

The CDR3: CASSLTAGYTF. For the CDR3, the DNA is TGTGCCAGCAGCTTGACAGCTGGCTACACCTTC. The chain carries TRBV7-9 and TRBJ1-2; D is possibly TRBD1 (5 bases). Trimming pared 3 bases from V and 7 bases from J, leaving 6 bases between. The germline V gene encodes CDR1 SEHNR and CDR2 FQNEAQ (reference sequence). The CDR3 spans 11 residues.

The chain links TRBV15 to TRBJ1-1, with a tentative D call TRBD1 (5 bases). The V gene lost 3 bases and the J gene lost 9 bases, with 14 bases spanning the gap. The germline V gene encodes CDR1 LNHNV and CDR2 YYDKDF (reference sequence). CDR3 length: 13 residues. CDR3 in amino acids: CATSRDVREQAFF. The CDR3 DNA sequence: TGTGCCACCAGCAGGGACGTCAGGGAACAAGCTTTCTTT.

This sequence joins TRBV30 and TRBJ2-7; TRBD1 matches at 8 bases. The CDR3 length is 13 residues. The junction had 7 bases not matched to a gene; V was cut back by 4 bases and J by 5 bases. Per germline, CDR1 GTSNPN and CDR2 SVGIG (reference sequence). CDR3 bases: TGTGCCTGGAAACAGGGGGATCTCCACGAGCAGTACTTC. It yields the protein CAWKQGDLHEQYF.

The rearrangement uses TRBV18 and TRBJ1-1; 7 bases fit TRBD1. With 3 bases clipped from V and 3 bases from J, the junction kept 10 bases outside the gene matches. Per the germline V gene, CDR1 is KGHSH and CDR2 is LQKENI. The CDR3 runs 16 residues. The chain's CDR3 is CASSPTWDSRDTEAFF. The CDR3, as DNA: TGTGCCAGCTCACCTACTTGGGACAGCCGTGACACTGAAGCTTTCTTT.

This chain connects TRBV7-2 to TRBJ2-7; the D gene is possibly TRBD1 (5 bases). CDR1 and CDR2 (germline): SGHTA, FQGNSA. The ends were cut back, 2 bases at V and 0 bases at J, with 8 bases in the middle. This CDR3 spans 14 amino acids. The DNA of the CDR3 is TGTGCCAGCAGCTTAAACAGGTTCTCCTACGAGCAGTACTTC. Encoded protein: CASSLNRFSYEQYF.

A single count supports this clone. The chain carries TRBV15 and TRBJ1-1; 9 nucleotides agree with TRBD1. The CDR3 consists of 21 residues. J was trimmed by 1 base and V by 2 bases; bases with no gene match: 20. The germline gives CDR1 LNHNV, CDR2 YYDKDF (reference sequence). The CDR3 reads CATSRTPPGQGGLSTNTEAFF. Written as DNA, the CDR3 is TGTGCCACCAGCAGAACCCCGCCGGGACAGGGAGGCCTGAGCACGAACACTGAAGCTTTCTTT.

The chain recombines TRBV4-2 with TRBJ2-3; D perhaps matches TRBD2 (7 bases). The V end lost 1 base, the J end lost 0 bases, and 14 bases lay between the germline ends. Germline CDR1 LGHNA, CDR2 YNFKEQ. The CDR3 sequence is 17 residues long. CDR3 nucleotides: TGTGCCAGCAGCCAAGGCCTAGGGGGGGGGAGCACAGATACGCAGTATTTT. Its protein is CASSQGLGGGSTDTQYF.

The rearrangement joins TRBV6-5 to TRBJ1-1, with D perhaps TRBD1 (5 bases). The germline V gene encodes CDR1 MNHEY and CDR2 SVGAGI. V was pared by 7 bases and J by 6 bases, with 18 bases between. This CDR3 has 14 residues. CDR3 in amino acids: CASTTLGPTAEAFF. CDR3 coding DNA: TGTGCCAGCACCACTTTGGGGCCCACAGCTGAAGCTTTCTTT.

The rearrangement links TRBV10-3 to TRBJ1-1; 8 nucleotides align to TRBD1. This CDR3 comprises 14 residues. J gave up 5 bases and V 3 bases, and 5 bases lay outside the gene matches. The V gene's germline CDR1 is ENHRY and CDR2 SYGVKD. The CDR3 loop is CAISDPTGDTEAFF. The CDR3 DNA follows: TGTGCCATCAGTGACCCGACAGGGGATACTGAAGCTTTCTTT.